This T cell receptor (beta chain) was identified in a study of technical replicates of blood from a handful of donors. This clone was detected a few times. Libraries were prepared by immunoSEQ multiplex PCR; TCRdb keeps only in-frame clonotypes and omits some of them. In the table there are 65,000 to 90,000 clones, about 92% of which are singletons. Germline V gene lookup returns CDR1 SEHNR and CDR2 FQNEAQ (reference sequence). This CDR3 is 16 amino acids long. Unmatched junction bases numbered 10, after V lost 2 bases and J lost 6 bases. The specimen sequenced was T cells isolated from PBMCs. The chain combines TRBV7-9 with TRBJ2-1, with TRBD1 identical over 7 bases. This clonotype originated in a human donor in good health. CDR3 sequence (DNA): TGTGCCAGCAGCTTATTTTTCCGACAGGGCCTCAATGAGCAGTTCTTC. Its translation: CASSLFFRQGLNEQFF.